The rows below give T cell receptor beta chains drawn from one sample of a study of blood T cells in healthy people across ages. TCRdb ran MiXCR on the 5' RACE reads and lists one entry per CDR3 protein. The sample has under 2 million distinct CDR3 sequences; roughly 32% are singletons. Sequenced sample: blood. The receptors come from a woman in her twenties or thirties in good health. The CDR3 runs from the conserved cysteine through the conserved F or W. The order of the fields is clone size, V gene, CDR3 protein. The listing skips clone size in some rows; elsewhere it reads once, few, many or a size class.

- TRBV5-1 CASSFPRQAVQPQHF
few TRBV9 CASSVGTGLYNEQFF
- TRBV9 CASSASSEGPGYTF
- TRBV4-1 CASSQGWGQLNEKLFF
few TRBV3-1 CASSQEPSGSSYEQYF
few TRBV4-1 CASSQASLMGTEAFF
- TRBV6-1 CASSLDSPHSGANVLTF
- TRBV12-3/TRBV12-4 CASSFAGGGGENTGELFF
- TRBV15 CATSRGSSGSTDTQYF
few TRBV4-1 CASSQEARTLSYNEQFF
few TRBV12-3/TRBV12-4 CASWWGSGEQYF
- TRBV5-1 CASSATGTSGFNEQFF
few TRBV7-3 CASSLRGPVGNEQFF
- TRBV4-3 CASSQVGRAGEQYF
- TRBV2 CASREFSGGVYNEQFF
- TRBV20-1 CSARTPPQPQHF
- TRBV7-8 CASSFPRASNEETQYF
- TRBV27 CASSLGKSDGYTF
- TRBV12-3/TRBV12-4 CASSGGAVADTQYF
few TRBV30 CAWSRYSAHYRDYEQYF
- TRBV28 CASILRGGLGNQPQHF
many TRBV2 CASSEGGLNQPQHF
- TRBV7-3 CASSLTRAGNEQFF
few TRBV6-1 CASSELPSGNQPQHF
few TRBV5-1 CASSPMSGLAGGSYNEQFF
- TRBV20-1 CSARDPYGTSGGNEQFF
- TRBV12-3/TRBV12-4 CASRKGTGEFYEQYF
- TRBV28 CASSRTGRGGPQHF
- TRBV12-3/TRBV12-4 CASRPRDSEAFF
- TRBV6-5 CASSYSSLAGARTGELFF
- TRBV2 CASSERQQVYEQFF
- TRBV3-1 CASSLLGRGGQETQYF
- TRBV6-6 CASSQGWDRGETQFF
- TRBV28 CASVPPGRNYGYTF
- TRBV11-2 CASSSWTGPADTQYF
- TRBV4-1 CASSQEISIAGGPSLLYEQYF
- TRBV10-3 CAISESAGVLTDTQYF
- TRBV28 CASSFVGDNEQFF
many TRBV7-3 CASSLKGQGTEAFF
- TRBV7-3 CASSRSPDRAGELFF
few TRBV4-1 CASSQDQGSEAFF
- TRBV12-3/TRBV12-4 CASSLNLGQGLYGYTF
- TRBV24-1 CATSDNHRTSGSYNEQFF
many TRBV29-1 CSVVWQQFLSYEQYF
few TRBV20-1 CSAIDGGGLGTEAFF
- TRBV27 CASSLVVGAGAYEQYF
few TRBV20-1 CSARDRASGANVLTF
many TRBV20-1 CSAQGVVKADSYEQYF
- TRBV25-1 CASGWSTDAQYF
once TRBV20-1 CSTRLSGGRETQYF
few TRBV5-1 CASSLGGTSLYEQYF
- TRBV5-1 CASSFGGQPYNEQFF
few TRBV3-1 CASSFGRTGNNEQFF
- TRBV6-1 CASSDREGAGYEQYF
many TRBV5-1 CASSLRDRAYEQYF
few TRBV4-1 CASSPRDSGSSYNEQFF
- TRBV7-3 CASSPQGTSSEQYF